This T cell receptor beta chain emerged from a study of T cells after yellow fever vaccination. MiXCR was run by TCRdb on the 5' RACE reads, yielding one entry per CDR3 protein. The table lists 65,000 to 90,000 distinct CDR3 sequences, more than 10% of them singletons. The CDR3 consists of 12 residues. With V trimmed by 6 bases and J by 8 bases, 3 bases remained unmatched. This clonotype has just a few counts. This chain joins TRBV12-3 or TRBV12-4 and TRBJ2-1, with 8 bases lining up with TRBD1. Sequenced material: CD8+ T cells not binding an NS4B(214-222) dextramer, sorted from PBMCs, taken roughly 20 days after the first yellow fever vaccination. The sequence came from a man younger than 35 who received the YFV17D yellow fever vaccine. The chain's CDR3 is CASSPTGDEQFF. The CDR3 DNA reads as TGTGCCAGCAGCCCGACAGGGGATGAGCAGTTCTTC.